These 5 T cell receptor beta chains were sequenced from one sample in a study of blood T cell repertoires in COVID-19. TCRdb's copy holds only in-frame clones and misses some; the assay was immunoSEQ multiplex PCR. This sample yields 450,000 or so clones, of which about nine tenths are seen a single time; 0.6% belongs to the top ten. Sequenced input: PBMCs or T cells enriched from blood (not recorded which). The receptors stem from a man younger than 35 who had recovered from COVID-19.

The chain links TRBV10-1 to TRBJ2-1, with D unclear. The CDR3 consists of 15 residues. The germline V gene has CDR1 WNHNN and CDR2 SYGVQD (reference sequence). Deletions cut 2 bases from V and 2 bases from J, with 10 bases between. The CDR3 region is CASSEGRPPYNEQFF. Here the CDR3 DNA reads TGCGCCAGCAGTGAGGGGCGACCTCCCTACAATGAGCAGTTCTTC.

The rearrangement uses TRBV19 and TRBJ2-1, with 11 bases lining up with TRBD2. The CDR3 has 14 amino acids. The V segment lost 9 bases and the J segment 7 bases; nucleotides outside the gene matches: 8. Germline CDR1 reads LNHDA; CDR2 reads SQIVND (reference sequence). The CDR3 here is CASSPASGGNEQFF. DNA of the CDR3: TGTGCCAGCTCCCCGGCTAGCGGGGGGAATGAGCAGTTCTTC.

The chain carries TRBV18 and TRBJ1-1; no reliable D call. Germline CDR1 and CDR2: KGHSH and LQKENI. The CDR3 has 12 amino acids. V lost 0 bases and J lost 11, with 10 bases in between. Here the CDR3 DNA reads TGTGCCAGCTCACCACCGGCGGCGTTGGCTTTCTTT. Protein product: CASSPPAALAFF.

This chain joins TRBV6-6 and TRBJ1-1; D perhaps matches TRBD1 (5 bases). The ends were cut back, 8 bases at V and 5 bases at J, with 15 bases in the middle. The CDR3 has 13 residues. Germline lookup yields CDR1 MNHNY and CDR2 SVGAGI (reference sequence). The DNA of the CDR3 is TGTGCCAGCGGGGCAGGCAGGAATACTGAAGCTTTCTTT. It encodes CASGAGRNTEAFF.

The chain links TRBV28 to TRBJ2-4, with D tentatively TRBD2 (6 bases). The CDR3 has 13 residues. CDR1 is MDHEN, CDR2 SYDVKM, per germline. With 3 bases removed from V and 9 bases from J, the gap between germline ends came to 12 bases. The CDR3 bases are TGTGCCAGCAGTTTCCCACCGGAGGGCATTCAGTACTTC. It yields the protein CASSFPPEGIQYF.